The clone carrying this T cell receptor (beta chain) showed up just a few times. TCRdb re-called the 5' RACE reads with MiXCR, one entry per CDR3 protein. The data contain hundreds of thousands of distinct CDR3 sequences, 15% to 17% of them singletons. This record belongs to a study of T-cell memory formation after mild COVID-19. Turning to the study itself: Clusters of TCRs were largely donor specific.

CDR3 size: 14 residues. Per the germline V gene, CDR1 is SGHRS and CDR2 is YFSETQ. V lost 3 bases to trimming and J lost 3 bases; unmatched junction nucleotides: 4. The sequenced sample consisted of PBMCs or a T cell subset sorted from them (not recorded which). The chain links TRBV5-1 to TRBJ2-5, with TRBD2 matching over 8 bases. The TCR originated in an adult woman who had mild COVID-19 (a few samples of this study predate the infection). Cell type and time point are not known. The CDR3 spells CASSSQLAEETQYF. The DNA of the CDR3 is TGCGCCAGCAGCTCTCAACTAGCGGAAGAGACCCAGTACTTC.